This T cell receptor (beta chain) was found in a study of control samples from healthy donors and cancer patients (TCRdb year 2020). About this clone: Its antigen is not yet known. Nothing much larger sits one base from this clone, and base qualities are not available.

From the cysteine up to the phenylalanine, the CDR3 has a length of 12 residues. The sequence is cut down to CDR3 DNA, 36 bases in frame from base 1. The junction shows trimming of 2 bases on V and 10 bases on J, plus 11 bases between the germline ends. The germline V gene supplies CDR1 MNHNS and CDR2 SASEGT. Library construction relied on the immunoSEQ multiplex PCR assay. TCRdb holds this immuneACCESS table with in-frame rearrangements only. Some clones are missing; in checked studies, unresolved V genes explain under half, and the rest has no known cause. Here the sample has just over 150,000 clones; around 95% occur a single time. 8.5% of the sample rests with the top ten.

This sequence was found in a woman in her thirties or forties in good health. This receptor chain uses TRBV6-1 and TRBJ1-1; the D region possibly corresponds to TRBD1 (6 bases align). What was sequenced was blood. The DNA sequence is TGTGCCAGCAGTGAAACAGGGTATGGAGCTTTCTTT. Its protein is CASSETGYGAFF.